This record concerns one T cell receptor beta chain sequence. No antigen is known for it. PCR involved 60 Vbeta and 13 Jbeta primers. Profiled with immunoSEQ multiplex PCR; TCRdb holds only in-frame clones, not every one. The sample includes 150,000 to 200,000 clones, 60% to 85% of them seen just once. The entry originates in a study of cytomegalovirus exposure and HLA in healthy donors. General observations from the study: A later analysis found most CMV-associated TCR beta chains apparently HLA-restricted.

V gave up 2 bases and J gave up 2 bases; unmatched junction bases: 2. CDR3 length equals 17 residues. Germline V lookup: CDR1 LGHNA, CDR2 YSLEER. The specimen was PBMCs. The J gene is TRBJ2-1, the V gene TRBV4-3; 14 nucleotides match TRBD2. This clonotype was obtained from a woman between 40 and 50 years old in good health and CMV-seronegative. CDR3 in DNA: TGCGCCAGCAGCCAACAGGGACTAGCGGGAGCCTACAATGAGCAGTTCTTC. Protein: CASSQQGLAGAYNEQFF.